Presented here are 10 T cell receptor beta chains from one specimen sequenced in a study of Graves' ophthalmopathy and Graves' hyperthyroidism (dated by TCRdb to 2016 to 2019). Sequencer: Illumina HiSeq 2000. For repertoire sequencing, the TCR beta CDR3 regions were amplified from RNA transcripts. HTBI primers and the Qiagen OneStep RT-PCR kit were used in a first-round RT-PCR, which was followed by a second-round multiplex PCR, size selection and purification. TCRdb reanalyzed the raw reads on its own, using fastp at Q25 for trimming and MiXCR for clone calling, and kept in-frame beta chains. Identical CDR3 proteins give one entry, which carries the most common genes and DNA. This sample comprises some 520,000 distinct CDR3 sequences, approximately 15% of them detected only once. Roughly 9.8% of the sample belongs to the ten largest clones. Sequences were obtained from blood. Receptors were obtained from a woman aged 30 to 39 with Graves' ophthalmopathy. Donor details come from another sample of the same person, matched by shared clones.

A note on this clonotype: This CDR3 is missing its conserved last phenylalanine or tryptophan, likely due to a read error. This chain joins TRBV7-9 and TRBJ2-5; D may be TRBD2 (6 bases). CDR3 length: 16 amino acids. The germline V gene has CDR1 SEHNR and CDR2 FQNEAQ (reference sequence). The CDR3, as DNA: TGTGCCAGCAGCTTAGGTGTGGGGGGAGACCGAGAGTCCCAGTACTAC. Protein sequence: CASSLGVGGDRESQYY.

This clonotype occurred many times. The chain has TRBV5-1 and TRBJ1-5, with D hard to call. This CDR3 contains 15 residues. CDR1 and CDR2 (germline): SGHRS, YFSETQ. V was shortened by 2 bases and J by 2 bases, with 11 bases between the two germline ends. The CDR3 spells CASSFDGLGNQPQHF. Here the CDR3 DNA reads TGCGCCAGCAGCTTCGACGGGCTAGGCAATCAGCCCCAGCATTTT.

V and J are TRBV11-2 and TRBJ2-2; D is possibly TRBD1 or TRBD2 (5 bases each). CDR1 is SGHAT and CDR2 is FQNNGV in the germline V gene. The CDR3 contains 16 residues. Trimming removed 5 bases at V and 0 bases at J, with 13 bases between. The CDR3 loop reads CASSAPGPSNTGELFF. In DNA form, the CDR3 reads TGTGCCAGCAGCGCCCCGGGACCATCGAACACCGGGGAGCTGTTTTTT.

This clonotype has ten or more counts. This chain connects TRBV12-3 or TRBV12-4 to TRBJ1-5; D not resolved. The CDR3 is 12 residues long. Trimming shortened V by 4 bases and J by 7 bases, and 8 bases separated the two germline ends. This CDR3 reads CASSSSPQPQHF. The CDR3, as DNA: TGTGCCAGCAGTTCCTCCCCCCAGCCCCAGCATTTT.

About this clonotype itself: Given a much more abundant clone one base away, this may be a read error. The chain recombines TRBV9 with TRBJ2-7; D is uncertain. The germline gives CDR1 SGDLS, CDR2 YYNGEE. The CDR3 contains 15 residues. The CDR3 loop reads CASSVGPAANYELYF. Written as DNA, the CDR3 is TGTGCCAGCAGCGTAGGGCCCGCGGCTAACTACGAGCTGTACTTC.

This clonotype was counted ten times or more. V usage is TRBV6-5 and J usage is TRBJ2-2; D gene ambiguous. The V gene's germline CDR1 is MNHEY and CDR2 SVGAGI. Trimming stripped 3 bases from V and 4 bases from J, with 6 bases between. CDR3 size: 13 residues. The CDR3 DNA follows: TGTGCCAGCAGTTATCTGGGCACCGGGGAGCTGTTTTTT. This gives the protein CASSYLGTGELFF.

This clonotype showed up many times. V gene TRBV19 combines with J gene TRBJ1-1, with TRBD1 matching over 10 bases. CDR3 length: 15 amino acids. V trimming: 6 bases; J trimming: 5 bases; junction bases outside the gene matches: 9. Germline V gene data show CDR1 as LNHDA and CDR2 as SQIVND (reference sequence). The CDR3 DNA reads TGTGCCAGTAGGCCGGGGACAGGGGATTATACTGAAGCTTTCTTT. It translates to CASRPGTGDYTEAFF.

Many counts were recorded for this clonotype. The V gene is TRBV20-1, the J gene TRBJ1-1; no reliable D call. The CDR3 is 13 amino acids. V gave up 0 bases and J gave up 3 bases, with 8 bases separating them. Germline V CDR1 and CDR2: DFQATT, SNEGSKA (reference sequence). The CDR3 sequence: CSARDRHDTEAFF. In DNA form, the CDR3 reads TGCAGTGCTAGAGATAGACACGACACTGAAGCTTTCTTT.

The J gene is TRBJ2-2, the V gene TRBV2, with 8 bases aligning to TRBD2. J was trimmed by 4 bases and V by 3 bases; bases with no gene match: 7. The CDR3 extends over 16 amino acids. Germline V gene sequence: CDR1 SNHLY, CDR2 FYNNEI. In nucleotides, the CDR3 is TGTGCCAGCAGTGACGTTGCGGGAGGTGGCACCGGGGAGCTGTTTTTT. This translates into CASSDVAGGGTGELFF.

The chain joins TRBV29-1 to TRBJ1-1; TRBD1 is a possible D gene (6 bases). This CDR3 comprises 14 residues. Germline V gene sequence: CDR1 SQVTM, CDR2 ANQGSEA. Trimming removed 6 bases from V and 8 bases from J, with 22 bases in between. The CDR3 DNA follows: TGCAGCGTCCATCGTGTACTGACAGGTTCCGAAGCTTTCTTT. This translates into CSVHRVLTGSEAFF.